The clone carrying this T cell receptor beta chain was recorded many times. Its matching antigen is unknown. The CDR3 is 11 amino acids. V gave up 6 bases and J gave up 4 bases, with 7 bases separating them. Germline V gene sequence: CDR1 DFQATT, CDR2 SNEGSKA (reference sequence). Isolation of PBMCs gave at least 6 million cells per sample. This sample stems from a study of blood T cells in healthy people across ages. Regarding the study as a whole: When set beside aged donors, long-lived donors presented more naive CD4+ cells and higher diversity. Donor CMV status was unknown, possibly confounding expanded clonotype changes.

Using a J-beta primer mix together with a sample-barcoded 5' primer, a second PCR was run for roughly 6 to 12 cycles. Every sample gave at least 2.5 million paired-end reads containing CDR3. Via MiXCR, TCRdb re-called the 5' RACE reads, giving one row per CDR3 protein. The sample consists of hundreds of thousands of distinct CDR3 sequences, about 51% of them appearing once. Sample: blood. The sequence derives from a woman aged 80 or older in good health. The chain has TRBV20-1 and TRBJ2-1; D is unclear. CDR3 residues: CSAPRYNEQFF. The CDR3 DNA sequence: TGCAGTGCCCCCCGATACAATGAGCAGTTCTTC.